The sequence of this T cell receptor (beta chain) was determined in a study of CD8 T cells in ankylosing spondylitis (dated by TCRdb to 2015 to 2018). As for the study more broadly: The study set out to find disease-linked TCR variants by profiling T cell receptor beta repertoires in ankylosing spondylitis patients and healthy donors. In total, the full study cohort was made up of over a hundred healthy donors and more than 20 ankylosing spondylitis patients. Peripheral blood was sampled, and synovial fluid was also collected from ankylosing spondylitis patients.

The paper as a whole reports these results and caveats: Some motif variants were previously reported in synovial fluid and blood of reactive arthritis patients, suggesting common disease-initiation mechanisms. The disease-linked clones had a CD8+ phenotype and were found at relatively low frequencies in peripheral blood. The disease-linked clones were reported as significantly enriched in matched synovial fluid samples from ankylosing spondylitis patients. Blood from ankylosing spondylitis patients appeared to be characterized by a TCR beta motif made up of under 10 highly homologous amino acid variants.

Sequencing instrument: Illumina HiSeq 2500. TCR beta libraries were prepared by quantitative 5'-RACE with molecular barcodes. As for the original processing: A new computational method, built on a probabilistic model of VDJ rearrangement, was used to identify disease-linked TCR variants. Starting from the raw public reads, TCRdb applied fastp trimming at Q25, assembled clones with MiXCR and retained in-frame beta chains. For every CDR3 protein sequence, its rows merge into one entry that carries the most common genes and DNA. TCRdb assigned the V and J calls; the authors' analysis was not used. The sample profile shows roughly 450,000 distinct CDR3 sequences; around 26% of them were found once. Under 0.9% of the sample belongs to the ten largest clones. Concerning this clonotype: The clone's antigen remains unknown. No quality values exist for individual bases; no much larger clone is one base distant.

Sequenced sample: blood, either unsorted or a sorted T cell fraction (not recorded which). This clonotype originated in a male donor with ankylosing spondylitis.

The CDR3 protein is CAISEDRANQPQHF. The DNA sequence is TGTGCCATCAGTGAGGACAGGGCTAATCAGCCCCAGCATTTT. Recombination connected TRBV10-3 to TRBJ1-5; 7 of the junction bases match TRBD1. The junction shows trimming of 2 bases on V and 4 bases on J, and the gene matches do not reach 2 bases of it. Via the germline V gene, CDR1 is ENHRY and CDR2 SYGVKD. There are 14 amino acids in the CDR3, from cysteine to phenylalanine inclusive. Just the 42-base CDR3 DNA is kept, in frame starting at base 1.